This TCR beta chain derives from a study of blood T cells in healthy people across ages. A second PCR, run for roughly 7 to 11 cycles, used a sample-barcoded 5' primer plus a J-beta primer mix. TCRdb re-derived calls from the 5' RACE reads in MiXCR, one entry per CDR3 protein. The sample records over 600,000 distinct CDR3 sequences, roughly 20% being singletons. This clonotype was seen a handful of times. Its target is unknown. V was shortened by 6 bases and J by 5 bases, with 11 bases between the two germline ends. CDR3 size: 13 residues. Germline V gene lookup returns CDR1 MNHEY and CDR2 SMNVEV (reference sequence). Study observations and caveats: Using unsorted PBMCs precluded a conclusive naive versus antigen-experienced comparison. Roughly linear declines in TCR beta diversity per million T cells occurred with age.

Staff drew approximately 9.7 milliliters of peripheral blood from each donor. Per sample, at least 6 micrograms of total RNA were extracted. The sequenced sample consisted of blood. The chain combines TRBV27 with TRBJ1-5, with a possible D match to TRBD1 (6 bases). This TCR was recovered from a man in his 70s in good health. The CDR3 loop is CASSQTGYQPQHF. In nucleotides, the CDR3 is TGTGCCAGCAGCCAGACAGGATATCAGCCCCAGCATTTT.